This T cell receptor beta chain comes out of a study of breast tumors, draining lymph nodes, adjacent tissues. Study-wide results and limits: Luminal-like breast cancer showed significantly higher tumor–nontumor repertoire similarity than basal-like. Tumor TCR diversity was below lymph nodes but above nontumor tissue. Data fit most tumor T cells coming from lymph node, expanding in tumor.

TCRdb used MiXCR to reprocess the multiplex PCR reads, holding one entry per CDR3 protein. The table includes 85,000 to 130,000 distinct CDR3 sequences, under 40% detected once. In germline, CDR1 is DFQATT, CDR2 SNEGSKA (reference sequence). This CDR3 is 12 amino acids long. This clonotype came up a few times. The antigen is undetermined. With a much larger clone just one base away, this may be a read error. Breast cancer patients provided tissue from their axillary draining lymph nodes. The chain recombines TRBV20-1 with TRBJ2-1; D is possibly TRBD2 (7 bases). The sequencing input was axillary lymph node tissue. The clonotype comes from a female donor with breast cancer. Some clones in this sample may be carry-over from other donors' samples. The CDR3 spells CSVNRDYNEPFF. In DNA, the CDR3 is TGCAGTGTAAACAGGGACTACAATGAGCCGTTCTTC.